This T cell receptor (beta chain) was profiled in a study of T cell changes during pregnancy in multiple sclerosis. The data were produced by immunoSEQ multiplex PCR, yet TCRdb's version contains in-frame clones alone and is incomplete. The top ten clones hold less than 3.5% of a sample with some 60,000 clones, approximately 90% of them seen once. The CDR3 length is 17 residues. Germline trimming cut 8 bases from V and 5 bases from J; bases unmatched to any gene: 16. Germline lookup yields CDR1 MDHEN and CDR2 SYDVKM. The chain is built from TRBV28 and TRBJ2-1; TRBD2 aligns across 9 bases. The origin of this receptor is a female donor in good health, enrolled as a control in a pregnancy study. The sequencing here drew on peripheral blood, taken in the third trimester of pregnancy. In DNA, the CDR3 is TGTGCCAGCCGTTCGGGACTAGCAGCAATCCACAACAATGAGCAGTTCTTC. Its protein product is CASRSGLAAIHNNEQFF.